One sample yielded the 25 T cell receptor beta chains listed below, sequenced in a study of glioma-infiltrating T cells. Amplification of TCR alpha and beta CDR3 regions from RNA used iRepertoire nested multiplex PCR. From the multiplex PCR reads, TCRdb called clonotypes with MiXCR, one entry per CDR3 protein. The sample lists more than 350,000 distinct CDR3 sequences, less than 50% occurring once. Sequences were obtained from glioma tissue, nonneoplastic brain tissue, or PBMCs (not recorded which). Every receptor here comes from a human donor with low-grade glioma or glioblastoma, undergoing nonglioma brain surgery, or in good health (not recorded which).

This clonotype was observed a handful of times. The CDR3 region is CASSGNGDYIEQYF. CDR3 coding DNA: TGTGCCAGCAGCGGAAACGGGGACTACATCGAGCAGTACTTC. This rearrangement joins TRBV7-3 to TRBJ2-7, with TRBD2 matching over 7 bases. The germline CDR1 and CDR2 sequences are SGHTA and FQGTGA. V dropped 5 bases and J dropped 6; count of bases not matched to a gene: 10. There are 14 residues in the CDR3.

On this clonotype itself: A clone one base away is much larger, so this may be a read error. The V gene is TRBV15, the J gene TRBJ1-2; 7 positions match TRBD1. Per germline, CDR1 LNHNV and CDR2 YYDKDF (reference sequence). The CDR3 sequence is 14 residues long. CDR3 DNA sequence: TGTGCCACCAGCAGAGGCGGGACAGTCTATGGCTACGCCTTC. It encodes CATSRGGTVYGYAF.

The chain employs TRBV7-9 and TRBJ2-1; no clear D. In germline, CDR1 is SEHNR, CDR2 FQNEAQ (reference sequence). The CDR3 spans 15 residues. Trimming took 5 bases from V and 0 from J, leaving 11 bases between them. The CDR3 bases are TGTGCCAGCAGCGAAACTATTAGCTCCTACAATGAGCAGTTCTTC. This translates into CASSETISSYNEQFF.

Comment on this clonotype: With a much larger clone just one base away, this may be a read error. Here the CDR3 omits its conserved ending phenylalanine or tryptophan, so a read error is the likely source. The chain links TRBV27 to TRBJ1-2; D is ambiguous. Germline V lookup: CDR1 MNHEY, CDR2 SMNVEV (reference sequence). CDR3 length: 13 residues. Trimming removed 6 bases at V and 7 bases at J, with 15 bases between. The CDR3 is CASSPSHTAGYTI. Written as DNA, the CDR3 is TGTGCCAGCAGCCCCTCTCACACTGCTGGCTACACCATC.

J is TRBJ1-5 and V is TRBV2, with D possibly TRBD1 on 6 matching bases. V was shortened by 7 bases and J by 9 bases, with 25 bases between the two germline ends. This CDR3 is built from 16 residues. Germline V gene data show CDR1 as SNHLY and CDR2 as FYNNEI. The chain's CDR3 is CASTLRGTAIRSPQHF. CDR3 sequence (DNA): TGTGCCAGCACCCTCAGGGGTACAGCCATAAGATCGCCCCAGCATTTT.

This rearrangement joins TRBV4-1 to TRBJ1-4; D gene uncertain. The germline V and J ends were trimmed by 2 bases and 7 bases, with 17 bases remaining between them. This CDR3 has 16 amino acids. CDR1 and CDR2 (germline): MGHRA, YSYEKL. CDR3 in amino acids: CASSQFEFFQTEKLFF. The CDR3 region has the DNA TGCGCCAGCAGCCAATTTGAGTTCTTTCAAACTGAAAAACTGTTTTTT.

CDR3 residues: CASSQRQYPDTQYF. CDR3 DNA sequence: TGTGCCAGCAGTCAAAGACAATACCCAGATACGCAGTATTTT. V and J are TRBV6-1 and TRBJ2-3; D gene ambiguous. This CDR3 contains 14 residues. Germline-derived CDR1 and CDR2 are MNHNS and SASEGT. V was trimmed by 5 bases and J by 4 bases, leaving 13 bases between them.

The rearrangement links TRBV7-9 to TRBJ2-1; D ambiguous. The CDR3 is made up of 11 amino acids. V was cut by 6 bases and J by 7 bases, with 7 bases left in between. The germline V gene has CDR1 SEHNR and CDR2 FQNEAQ (reference sequence). Written as DNA, the CDR3 is TGTGCCAGCAGGGGGTTGAATGAGCAGTTCTTC. Protein sequence: CASRGLNEQFF.

The sample holds a few counts of this clonotype. The chain combines TRBV12-3 or TRBV12-4 with TRBJ2-4; D is unresolved. Trimming removed 3 bases from V and 9 bases from J, with 6 bases in between. This CDR3 has 11 amino acids. CDR3 protein: CASSLRGIQYF. DNA of the CDR3: TGTGCCAGCAGTTTGCGCGGCATTCAGTACTTC.

A note on this clonotype: A read error may be the cause here, since a much bigger clone is one base away. The chain has TRBV6-1 and TRBJ1-1, with D perhaps TRBD1 (5 bases). This CDR3 contains 12 residues. V lost 5 bases and J 8 bases, leaving 12 bases between the germline ends. Germline assignment: CDR1 MNHNS and CDR2 SASEGT. The CDR3: CASSLSGLEAFF. CDR3 coding DNA: TGTGCCAGCAGTCTCTCGGGACTGGAAGCTTTCTTT.

The table lists this clonotype with a few counts. V gene TRBV5-5 combines with J gene TRBJ2-7; 10 bases are shared with TRBD1. With V trimmed by 1 base and J by 1 base, 8 bases remained unmatched. There are 17 residues in the CDR3. Germline V CDR1 and CDR2: SGHKS, YYEKEE (reference sequence). CDR3 loop: CASSLTAPGQGSYEQYF. The CDR3 bases are TGTGCCAGCAGCTTGACCGCACCGGGACAGGGGTCCTACGAGCAGTACTTC.

The table lists this clonotype with a few counts. The chain recombines TRBV4-1 with TRBJ1-1; no firm D call. The germline V and J ends were trimmed by 2 bases and 7 bases, with 11 bases remaining between them. Germline CDR1 MGHRA, CDR2 YSYEKL. This CDR3 comprises 13 residues. CDR3 nucleotides: TGCGCCAGCAGCCAAAGGGCCCGAATTGAAGCTTTCTTT. The encoded protein is CASSQRARIEAFF.

This clonotype was seen ten or more times. V gene TRBV6-4 combines with J gene TRBJ2-1, with D tentatively TRBD2 (6 bases). V was cut by 0 bases and J by 5 bases, with 11 bases left in between. Germline assignment: CDR1 MRHNA and CDR2 SNTAGT. This CDR3 spans 15 amino acids. CDR3 sequence (DNA): TGTGCCAGCAGTGACTCGGGGGACTCGAACAATGAGCAGTTCTTC. It encodes CASSDSGDSNNEQFF.

The table lists this clonotype with many counts. The chain combines TRBV4-3 with TRBJ1-1; D gene ambiguous. V was pared by 0 bases and J by 5 bases, with 7 bases between. Germline V CDR1 and CDR2: LGHNA, YSLEER. The CDR3 is 13 residues long. This chain's CDR3 is CASSQEPSTEAFF. CDR3 in DNA: TGCGCCAGCAGCCAAGAACCCTCTACTGAAGCTTTCTTT.

This clonotype has only a few counts. J is TRBJ2-7 and V is TRBV4-2, with 8 bases identical to TRBD2. CDR1 and CDR2 from the germline V gene are LGHNA and YNFKEQ. The CDR3 consists of 16 residues. Trimming at V came to 0 bases and at J to 1 base, leaving 5 bases not matched to a gene. The CDR3, as DNA: TGTGCCAGCAGCCAAGATCGGGAGCGGGGGTCCTACGAGCAGTACTTC. Its translation: CASSQDRERGSYEQYF.

Turning to this clonotype: This clone may be a read error of a much larger clone one base away. This CDR3 is CASSYSGANCGNTIYF. The CDR3 coding sequence is TGTGCCAGCAGTTACTCGGGCGCGAACTGTGGAAACACCATATATTTT. This chain uses TRBV10-1 with TRBJ1-3; D remains unclear. The CDR3 is 16 residues long. Germline-derived CDR1 and CDR2 are WNHNN and SYGVQD (reference sequence).

Details on this clonotype: A much larger clone lies a single base off, so this may be a read error. The rearrangement joins TRBV28 to TRBJ2-1; D not certain. Trimming left V 6 bases short and J 0 bases short, with 12 bases between. The germline CDR1 and CDR2 sequences are MDHEN and SYDVKM. The CDR3 totals 15 residues. DNA for the CDR3: TGTGCCAGCAGCCCTCCCCCGAACTCCTACAATGAGCAGTTCTTC. Its protein is CASSPPPNSYNEQFF.

This chain connects TRBV28 to TRBJ1-1, with TRBD1 matching 11 bases. After removal of 7 bases from V and 6 bases from J, the junction contained 4 bases not matched to a gene. The CDR3 loop spans 13 amino acids. Per germline, CDR1 MDHEN and CDR2 SYDVKM. The CDR3 DNA follows: TGTGCCAGCACCGGACAGGGGGCTTCTGAAGCTTTCTTT. Protein sequence: CASTGQGASEAFF.

The V gene is TRBV12-3 or TRBV12-4, the J gene TRBJ2-1; the match to TRBD1 covers 7 bases. The DNA end favors TRBJ2-5, so the J call may be wrong. CDR3 length equals 13 residues. The chain's CDR3 is CASSPGQVQTQYF. For the CDR3, the DNA is TGTGCCAGCAGCCCCGGACAGGTCCAGACCCAGTACTTC.

The rearrangement uses TRBV10-3 and TRBJ2-2; 10 nucleotides match TRBD2. CDR3 size: 15 residues. Germline V gives CDR1 ENHRY, CDR2 SYGVKD. V trimming: 3 bases; J trimming: 10 bases; junction bases outside the gene matches: 8. CDR3 sequence (DNA): TGTGCCATCAGTGAATCTAGCGGGAGCGTAGAGGAGCTGTTTTTT. Amino acid sequence: CAISESSGSVEELFF.

This clonotype came up many times. The V gene is TRBV6-5, the J gene TRBJ2-5; the D call may be TRBD1 or TRBD2 (5 bases each). Germline values: CDR1 MNHEY, CDR2 SVGAGI. CDR3 length: 15 residues. V lost 2 bases and J 1 base, leaving 11 bases between the germline ends. CDR3 amino acids: CASSYSPGTQETQYF. CDR3 sequence (DNA): TGTGCCAGCAGTTACAGCCCTGGGACCCAAGAGACCCAGTACTTC.

This clonotype was observed a handful of times. The CDR3 DNA is TGTGCCAGCTCACCAGACAGGGTCTCGCCTCCCTACGAGCAGTACTTC. Amino acid sequence: CASSPDRVSPPYEQYF. The chain recombines TRBV18 with TRBJ2-7; TRBD1 aligns across 7 bases. V lost 2 bases to trimming and J lost 2 bases; unmatched junction nucleotides: 9. Germline assignment: CDR1 KGHSH and CDR2 LQKENI. CDR3 length equals 16 residues.

The chain is built from TRBV7-3 and TRBJ1-1, with a tentative D call TRBD1 (6 bases). This CDR3 contains 17 residues. V shed 4 bases and J shed 3 bases, with 21 bases lying between them. Germline loops: CDR1 SGHTA, CDR2 FQGTGA. In DNA, the CDR3 is TGTGCCAGCAGCTCCTTAGGGGGGAGGGCGGCAGACACTGAAGCTTTCTTT. As protein: CASSSLGGRAADTEAFF.

This clonotype has just a few counts. The genes are TRBV4-1 and TRBJ2-7, with 8 bases lining up with TRBD2. CDR1 MGHRA and CDR2 YSYEKL come from the germline V gene. Trimming took 3 bases from V and 0 from J; bases not matched to a gene: 10. CDR3 size: 17 residues. The CDR3 loop is CASSQGWVAGSSYEQYF. Here the CDR3 DNA reads TGCGCCAGCAGCCAGGGGTGGGTAGCGGGAAGCTCCTACGAGCAGTACTTC.

The gene calls are TRBV28 and TRBJ1-1, with 7 bases fitting TRBD1. V lost 6 bases, J lost 4 bases, and 20 bases stayed unmatched. The V gene's germline CDR1 is MDHEN and CDR2 SYDVKM. The CDR3 is 18 amino acids. The CDR3 spells CASSQIINRGGWGTEAFF. For the CDR3, the DNA is TGTGCCAGCAGCCAAATCATAAATCGAGGGGGCTGGGGCACTGAAGCTTTCTTT.